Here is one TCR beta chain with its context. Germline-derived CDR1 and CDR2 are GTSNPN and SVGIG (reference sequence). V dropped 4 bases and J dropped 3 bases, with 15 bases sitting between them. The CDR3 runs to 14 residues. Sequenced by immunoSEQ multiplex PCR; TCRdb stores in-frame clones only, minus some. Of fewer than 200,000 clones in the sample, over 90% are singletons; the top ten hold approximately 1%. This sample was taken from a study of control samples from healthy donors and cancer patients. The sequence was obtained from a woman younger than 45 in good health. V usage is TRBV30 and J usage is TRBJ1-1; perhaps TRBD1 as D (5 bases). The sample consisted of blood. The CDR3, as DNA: TGTGCCTGGAAGGCAGGGAGGTTGCACACTGAAGCTTTCTTT. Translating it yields CAWKAGRLHTEAFF.